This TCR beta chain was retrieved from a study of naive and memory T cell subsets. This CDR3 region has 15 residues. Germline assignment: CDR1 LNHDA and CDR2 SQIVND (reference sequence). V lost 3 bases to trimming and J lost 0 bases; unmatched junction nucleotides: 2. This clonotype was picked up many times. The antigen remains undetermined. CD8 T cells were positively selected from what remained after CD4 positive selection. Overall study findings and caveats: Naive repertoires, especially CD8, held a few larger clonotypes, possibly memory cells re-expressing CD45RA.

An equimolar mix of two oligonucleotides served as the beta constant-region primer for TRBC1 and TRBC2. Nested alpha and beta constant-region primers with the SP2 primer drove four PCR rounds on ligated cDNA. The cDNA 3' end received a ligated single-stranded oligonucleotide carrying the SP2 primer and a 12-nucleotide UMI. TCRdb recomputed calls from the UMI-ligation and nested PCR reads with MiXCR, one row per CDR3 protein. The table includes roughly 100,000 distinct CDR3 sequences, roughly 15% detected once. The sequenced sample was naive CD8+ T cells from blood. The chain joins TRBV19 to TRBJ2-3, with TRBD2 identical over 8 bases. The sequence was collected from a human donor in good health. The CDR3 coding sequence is TGTGCCAGTAGTATTCGACTAGCGAGCACAGATACGCAGTATTTT. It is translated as CASSIRLASTDTQYF. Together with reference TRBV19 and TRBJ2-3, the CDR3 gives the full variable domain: DGGITQSPKYLFRKEGQNVTLSCEQNLNHDAMYWYRQDPGQGLRLIYYSQIVNDFQKGDIAEGYSVSREKKESFPLTVTSAQKNPTAFYLCASSIRLASTDTQYFGPGTRLTVL.